This TCR beta chain was documented in a study of early T cells in non-severe SARS-CoV-2 infection. About the study: Sequencing of unsorted whole blood was done on bulk RNA, leaving chains unpaired. Study-level findings and limits: Anti-spike CD8 responses were favored in VDJdb matching, and private and CD4 specificities were missed.

The germline V gene has CDR1 WSHSY and CDR2 SAAADI. The trim removed 4 bases at V and 7 bases at J, leaving 8 bases unmatched. The CDR3 contains 14 residues. The TCR library protocol was used to attach unique molecular identifiers. These identifiers were attached to individual cDNA molecules. TCRdb re-derived calls from the 5' RACE reads in MiXCR, one entry per CDR3 protein. The sample contains roughly 60,000 distinct CDR3 sequences, about 11% of which appear only once. On this clonotype itself: The antigen is not known.

The receptor's source is an adult who was a healthcare worker with PCR-confirmed SARS-CoV-2 infection or an uninfected control (not recorded which). The chain joins TRBV10-2 to TRBJ1-1; TRBD1 matches at 8 bases. Material: whole blood, obtained at baseline. CDR3 in amino acids: CASSAGGAVSEAFF. The CDR3 DNA reads TGCGCCAGCAGTGCAGGGGGCGCGGTCAGTGAAGCTTTCTTT.